This T cell receptor (beta chain) was identified in a study of T cell clusters in autoimmune cytopenias. CDR3 length: 15 amino acids. Per germline, CDR1 MNHEY and CDR2 SMNVEV (reference sequence). Roughly 38,000 genome equivalents of blood DNA were amplified for TRB. One tube held mixed TRB-A and TRB-B primer pools for touch-down PCR. Following a re-call of the multiplex PCR reads, TCRdb has one entry per CDR3 protein and lacks DNA. Its listing shows over 9,500 distinct CDR3 sequences. The sample also formed part of further work on T cell repertoires in aging, cancer and after chemotherapy. That paper states: Clear clonal overlap appeared across healthy donor samples taken over several months to years. Healthy donors lost TCR diversity with age mainly through richness, cancer patients through richness and evenness.

The sequence was collected from a human donor in good health. The chain recombines TRBV27 with TRBJ2-7; TCRdb reports TRBD1, a call that lacks DNA to check it against. Specimen: peripheral blood. The CDR3 protein is CASSVRTVPSYEQYF.